These T cell receptor beta chains were read from a single sample in a study of regulatory T cells in long-lasting Graves disease. In TCRdb, the multiplex PCR reads were re-called with MiXCR into one record per CDR3 protein. In the table there are about 660,000 distinct CDR3 sequences, about 32% of which are singletons. The material was peripheral blood mononuclear cells (PBMCs), obtained when the disease was refractory, from a patient treated with antithyroid drugs. The receptor source for this set is a female donor with Graves disease. The CDR3 runs from the conserved cysteine through the conserved F or W. Fields, in order: V gene, J gene, clone size, D gene, CDR3 protein, CDR3 DNA. The D gene is left open where the match is weak. The listing skips clone size in some rows; elsewhere it reads once, few, many or a size class.

>TRBV19|TRBJ2-4|few|TRBD1
CASSVTGVAKNIQYF
TGTGCCAGTAGTGTGACAGGGGTAGCCAAAAACATTCAGTACTTC
>TRBV4-1|TRBJ1-2|.|.
CASSHDRQSANYGYTF
TGCGCCAGCAGCCACGATAGACAGAGTGCTAACTATGGCTACACCTTC
>TRBV3-1|TRBJ1-1|.|.
CASSQEGTRGGEAFF
TGTGCCAGCAGCCAAGAGGGGACCCGGGGAGGTGAAGCTTTCTTT
>TRBV30|TRBJ1-1|few|.
CAWSAGSVTLNTEAFF
TGTGCCTGGAGTGCAGGCAGCGTCACCTTGAACACTGAAGCTTTCTTT
>TRBV30|TRBJ1-2|.|.
CAWSTGNYGYTF
TGTGCCTGGAGTACCGGCAACTATGGCTACACCTTC
>TRBV7-9|TRBJ2-7|few|.
CASSPRSGTETYEQYF
TGTGCCAGCAGCCCAAGGAGCGGGACAGAAACATACGAGCAGTACTTC
>TRBV6-1|TRBJ1-1|.|TRBD1
CASRLPQGDNTEAFF
TGTGCCAGCAGACTCCCTCAGGGGGATAACACTGAAGCTTTCTTT
>TRBV2|TRBJ1-6|many|.
CASSGRGRNSPLHF
TGTGCCAGCAGTGGAAGAGGGAGGAATTCACCCCTCCACTTT
>TRBV30|TRBJ2-7|.|TRBD2
CAWSVVAGGPYEQYF
TGTGCCTGGAGTGTAGTTGCGGGAGGGCCGTACGAGCAGTACTTC
>TRBV27|TRBJ2-2|.|TRBD2
CASSHYSGGGTGELFF
TGTGCCAGCAGTCACTATAGCGGGGGAGGAACCGGGGAGCTGTTTTTT
>TRBV6-1|TRBJ2-5|.|.
CASSPTPFGGQGTQYF
TGTGCCAGCAGCCCAACTCCCTTCGGGGGTCAAGGGACCCAGTACTTC
>TRBV27|TRBJ2-7|many|TRBD2
CASSPGLAGGPYEQYF
TGTGCCAGCAGTCCGGGACTAGCGGGAGGGCCCTACGAGCAGTACTTC
>TRBV3-1|TRBJ2-5|.|TRBD1
CASSQGTGIDRETQYF
TGTGCCAGCAGCCAAGGGACAGGGATTGATCGAGAGACCCAGTACTTC
>TRBV5-1|TRBJ1-6|.|.
CASSLGRGYSPLHF
TGCGCCAGCAGCTTGGGCAGGGGTTATTCACCCCTCCACTTT
>TRBV12-3/TRBV12-4|TRBJ1-1|.|TRBD1
CASSGTGAKNTEAFF
TGTGCCAGCAGCGGGACAGGGGCCAAGAACACTGAAGCTTTCTTT
>TRBV10-2|TRBJ1-6|.|.
CASSVSGKDSPLHF
TGCGCCAGCAGTGTATCGGGGAAAGATTCACCCCTCCACTTT
>TRBV5-1|TRBJ2-2|.|.
CASSRGTANTGELFF
TGCGCCAGCAGCCGCGGGACAGCGAACACCGGGGAGCTGTTTTTT
>TRBV6-1|TRBJ2-6|many|TRBD1
CATRTGQGAAGANVLTF
TGTGCCACGAGAACGGGACAGGGGGCTGCTGGGGCCAACGTCCTGACTTTC
>TRBV6-1|TRBJ1-5|many|TRBD1
CASSDTGTGRSNQPQHF
TGTGCCAGCAGTGACACCGGGACAGGGAGGAGCAATCAGCCCCAGCATTTT
>TRBV12-3/TRBV12-4|TRBJ1-2|few|TRBD1
CASSFVRGHGYTF
TGTGCCAGCAGTTTTGTCAGGGGGCATGGCTACACCTTC
>TRBV2|TRBJ1-1|.|.
CASRKGGVGGKNTEAFF
TGTGCCAGCAGGAAGGGGGGGGTCGGGGGAAAGAACACTGAAGCTTTCTTT
>TRBV2|TRBJ2-2|.|.
CASSELVFTGELFF
TGTGCCAGCAGTGAACTCGTTTTCACCGGGGAGCTGTTTTTT
>TRBV7-9|TRBJ1-2|.|.
CASSSSGPRDGYTF
TGTGCCAGCAGCTCCTCGGGGCCGCGGGATGGCTACACCTTC
>TRBV20-1|TRBJ1-2|many|TRBD1
CSARSGGWDGYTF
TGCAGTGCTAGGTCAGGGGGCTGGGATGGCTACACCTTC
>TRBV6-1|TRBJ2-5|few|TRBD2
CASSILAGGGMVQYF
TGTGCCAGCAGTATCCTAGCGGGAGGCGGAATGGTCCAGTACTTC
>TRBV27|TRBJ1-5|.|.
CASSPFSPRRIDQGQHF
TGTGCCAGCTCCCCTTTTTCACCGCGCCGCATCGATCAAGGCCAGCATTTT
>TRBV28|TRBJ2-7|many|TRBD1
CASSLSVSDRPTYEQYF
TGTGCCAGCAGTTTATCGGTATCGGACAGGCCCACCTACGAGCAGTACTTC
>TRBV19|TRBJ1-2|.|.
CASSPTGQPRGYGYTF
TGTGCCAGTAGCCCAACTGGACAGCCGCGGGGCTATGGCTACACCTTC
>TRBV27|TRBJ2-7|few|TRBD2
CASSSWTVASGRASYEQYF
TGTGCCAGCAGCTCCTGGACGGTGGCTAGCGGGAGGGCCTCCTACGAGCAGTACTTC